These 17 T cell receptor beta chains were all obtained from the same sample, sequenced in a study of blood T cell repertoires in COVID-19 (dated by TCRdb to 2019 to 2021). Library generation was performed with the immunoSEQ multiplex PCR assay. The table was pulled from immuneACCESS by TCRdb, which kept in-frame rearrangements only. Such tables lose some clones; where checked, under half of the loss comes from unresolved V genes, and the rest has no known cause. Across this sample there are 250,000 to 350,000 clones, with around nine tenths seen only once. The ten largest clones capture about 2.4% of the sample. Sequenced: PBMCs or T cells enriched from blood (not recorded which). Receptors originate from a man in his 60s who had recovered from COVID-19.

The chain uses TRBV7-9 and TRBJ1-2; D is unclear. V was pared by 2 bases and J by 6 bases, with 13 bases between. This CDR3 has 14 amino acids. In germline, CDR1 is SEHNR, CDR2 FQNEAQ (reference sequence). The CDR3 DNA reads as TGTGCCAGCAGCTTAAGTAGTCAGGTCAATGGCTACACCTTC. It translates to CASSLSSQVNGYTF.

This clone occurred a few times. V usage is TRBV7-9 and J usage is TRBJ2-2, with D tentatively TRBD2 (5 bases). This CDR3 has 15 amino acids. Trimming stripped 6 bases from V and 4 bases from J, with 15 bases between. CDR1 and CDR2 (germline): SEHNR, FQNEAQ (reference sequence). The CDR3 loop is CASSPTRFGTGELFF. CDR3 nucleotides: TGTGCCAGCAGTCCTACTAGGTTTGGCACCGGGGAGCTGTTTTTT.

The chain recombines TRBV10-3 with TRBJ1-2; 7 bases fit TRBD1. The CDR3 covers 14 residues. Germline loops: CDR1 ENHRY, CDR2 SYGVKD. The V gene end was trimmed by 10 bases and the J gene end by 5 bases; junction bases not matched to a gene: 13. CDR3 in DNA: TGTGCCACAAAGGGACAGTTAGATGATTATGGCTACACCTTC. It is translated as CATKGQLDDYGYTF.

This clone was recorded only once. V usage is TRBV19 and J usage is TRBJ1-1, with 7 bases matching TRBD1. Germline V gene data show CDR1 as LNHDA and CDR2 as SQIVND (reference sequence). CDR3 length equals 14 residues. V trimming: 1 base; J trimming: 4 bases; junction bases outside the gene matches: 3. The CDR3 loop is CASSIGQGSTEAFF. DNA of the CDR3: TGTGCCAGTAGTATAGGACAGGGTTCCACTGAAGCTTTCTTT.

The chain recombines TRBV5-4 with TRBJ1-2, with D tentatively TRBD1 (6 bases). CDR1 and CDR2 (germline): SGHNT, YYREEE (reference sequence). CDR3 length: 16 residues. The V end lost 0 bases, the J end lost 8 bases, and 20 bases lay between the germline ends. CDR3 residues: CASSLAGTGRSGGYTF. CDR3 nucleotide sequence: TGTGCCAGCAGCTTGGCGGGTACAGGGCGGTCCGGCGGCTACACCTTC.

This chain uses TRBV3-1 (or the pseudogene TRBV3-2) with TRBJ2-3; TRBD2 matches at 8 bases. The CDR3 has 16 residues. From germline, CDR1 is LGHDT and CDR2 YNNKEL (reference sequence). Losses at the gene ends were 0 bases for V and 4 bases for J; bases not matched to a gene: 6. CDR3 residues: CASSQDRGLGPDTQYF. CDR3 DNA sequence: TGTGCCAGCAGCCAAGATAGGGGACTAGGCCCAGATACGCAGTATTTT.

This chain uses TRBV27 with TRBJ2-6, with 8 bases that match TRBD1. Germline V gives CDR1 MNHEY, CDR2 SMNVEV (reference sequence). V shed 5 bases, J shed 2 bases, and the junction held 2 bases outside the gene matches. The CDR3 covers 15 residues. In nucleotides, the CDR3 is TGTGCCAGCAGTCAGGACAGGGCTGGGGCCAACGTCCTGACTTTC. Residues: CASSQDRAGANVLTF.

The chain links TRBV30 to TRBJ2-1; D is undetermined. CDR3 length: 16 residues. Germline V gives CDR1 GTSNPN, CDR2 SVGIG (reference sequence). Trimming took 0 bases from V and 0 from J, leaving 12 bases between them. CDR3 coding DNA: TGTGCCTGGAGTGTTCTCCGAGGTATCTCCTACAATGAGCAGTTCTTC. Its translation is CAWSVLRGISYNEQFF.

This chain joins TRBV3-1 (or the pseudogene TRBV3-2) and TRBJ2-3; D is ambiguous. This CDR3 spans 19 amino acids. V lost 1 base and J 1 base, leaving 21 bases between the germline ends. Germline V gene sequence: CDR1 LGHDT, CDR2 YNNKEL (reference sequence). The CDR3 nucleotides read TGTGCCAGCAGCCAAGCCGCCCGACTTGTAGCTAAGGGCACAGATACGCAGTATTTT. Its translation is CASSQAARLVAKGTDTQYF.

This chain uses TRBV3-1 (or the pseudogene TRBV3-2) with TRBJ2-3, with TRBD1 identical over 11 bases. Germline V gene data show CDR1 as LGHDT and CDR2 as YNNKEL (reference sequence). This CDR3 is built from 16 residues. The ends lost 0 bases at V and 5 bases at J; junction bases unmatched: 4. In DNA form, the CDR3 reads TGTGCCAGCAGCCAAGAACGGACAGGGGGCCAAGATACGCAGTATTTT. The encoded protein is CASSQERTGGQDTQYF.

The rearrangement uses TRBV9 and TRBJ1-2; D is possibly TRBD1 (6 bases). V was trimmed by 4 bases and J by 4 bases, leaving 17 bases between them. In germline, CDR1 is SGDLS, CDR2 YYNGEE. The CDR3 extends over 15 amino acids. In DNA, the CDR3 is TGTGCCAGCAGCCCCACCGGGACACCAATCTATGGCTACACCTTC. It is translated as CASSPTGTPIYGYTF.

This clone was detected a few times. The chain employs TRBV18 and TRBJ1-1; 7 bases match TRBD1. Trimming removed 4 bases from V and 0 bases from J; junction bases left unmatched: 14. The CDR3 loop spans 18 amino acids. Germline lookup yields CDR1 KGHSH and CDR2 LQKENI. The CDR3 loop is CASSQTSTTGTMNTEAFF. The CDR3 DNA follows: TGTGCCAGCTCACAAACTTCCACGACAGGGACAATGAACACTGAAGCTTTCTTT.

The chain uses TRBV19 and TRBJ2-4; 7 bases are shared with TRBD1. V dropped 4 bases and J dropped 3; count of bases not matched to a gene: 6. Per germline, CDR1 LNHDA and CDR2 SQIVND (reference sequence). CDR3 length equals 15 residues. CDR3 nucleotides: TGTGCCAGTAGTACGCAATGGGACAGCAAAAACATTCAGTACTTC. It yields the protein CASSTQWDSKNIQYF.

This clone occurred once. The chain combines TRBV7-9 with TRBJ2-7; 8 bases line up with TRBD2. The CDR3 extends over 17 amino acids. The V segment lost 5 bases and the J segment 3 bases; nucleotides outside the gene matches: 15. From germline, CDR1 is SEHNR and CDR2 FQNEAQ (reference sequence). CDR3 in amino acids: CASSTTLRIRGGYEQYF. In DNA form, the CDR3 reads TGTGCCAGCAGCACTACTCTCAGGATTCGGGGGGGCTACGAGCAGTACTTC.

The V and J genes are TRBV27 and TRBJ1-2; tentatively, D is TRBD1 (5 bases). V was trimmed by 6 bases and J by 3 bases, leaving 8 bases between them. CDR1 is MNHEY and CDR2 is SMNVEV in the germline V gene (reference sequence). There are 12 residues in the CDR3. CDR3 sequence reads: CASRGQDYGYTF. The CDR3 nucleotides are TGTGCCAGCAGGGGGCAGGACTATGGCTACACCTTC.

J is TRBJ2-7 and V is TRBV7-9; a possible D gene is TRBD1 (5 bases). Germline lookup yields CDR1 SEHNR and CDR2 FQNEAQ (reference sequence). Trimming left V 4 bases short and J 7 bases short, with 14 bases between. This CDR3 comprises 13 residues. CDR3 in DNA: TGTGCCAGCAGCTCTTCAGGGCCGCGGGAGCAGTACTTC. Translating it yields CASSSSGPREQYF.

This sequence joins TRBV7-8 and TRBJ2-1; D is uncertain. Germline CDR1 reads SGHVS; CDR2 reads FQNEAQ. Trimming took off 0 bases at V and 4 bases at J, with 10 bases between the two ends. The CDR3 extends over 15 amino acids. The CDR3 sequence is CASSLAQILYNEQFF. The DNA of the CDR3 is TGTGCCAGCAGCTTAGCACAGATCTTATACAATGAGCAGTTCTTC.